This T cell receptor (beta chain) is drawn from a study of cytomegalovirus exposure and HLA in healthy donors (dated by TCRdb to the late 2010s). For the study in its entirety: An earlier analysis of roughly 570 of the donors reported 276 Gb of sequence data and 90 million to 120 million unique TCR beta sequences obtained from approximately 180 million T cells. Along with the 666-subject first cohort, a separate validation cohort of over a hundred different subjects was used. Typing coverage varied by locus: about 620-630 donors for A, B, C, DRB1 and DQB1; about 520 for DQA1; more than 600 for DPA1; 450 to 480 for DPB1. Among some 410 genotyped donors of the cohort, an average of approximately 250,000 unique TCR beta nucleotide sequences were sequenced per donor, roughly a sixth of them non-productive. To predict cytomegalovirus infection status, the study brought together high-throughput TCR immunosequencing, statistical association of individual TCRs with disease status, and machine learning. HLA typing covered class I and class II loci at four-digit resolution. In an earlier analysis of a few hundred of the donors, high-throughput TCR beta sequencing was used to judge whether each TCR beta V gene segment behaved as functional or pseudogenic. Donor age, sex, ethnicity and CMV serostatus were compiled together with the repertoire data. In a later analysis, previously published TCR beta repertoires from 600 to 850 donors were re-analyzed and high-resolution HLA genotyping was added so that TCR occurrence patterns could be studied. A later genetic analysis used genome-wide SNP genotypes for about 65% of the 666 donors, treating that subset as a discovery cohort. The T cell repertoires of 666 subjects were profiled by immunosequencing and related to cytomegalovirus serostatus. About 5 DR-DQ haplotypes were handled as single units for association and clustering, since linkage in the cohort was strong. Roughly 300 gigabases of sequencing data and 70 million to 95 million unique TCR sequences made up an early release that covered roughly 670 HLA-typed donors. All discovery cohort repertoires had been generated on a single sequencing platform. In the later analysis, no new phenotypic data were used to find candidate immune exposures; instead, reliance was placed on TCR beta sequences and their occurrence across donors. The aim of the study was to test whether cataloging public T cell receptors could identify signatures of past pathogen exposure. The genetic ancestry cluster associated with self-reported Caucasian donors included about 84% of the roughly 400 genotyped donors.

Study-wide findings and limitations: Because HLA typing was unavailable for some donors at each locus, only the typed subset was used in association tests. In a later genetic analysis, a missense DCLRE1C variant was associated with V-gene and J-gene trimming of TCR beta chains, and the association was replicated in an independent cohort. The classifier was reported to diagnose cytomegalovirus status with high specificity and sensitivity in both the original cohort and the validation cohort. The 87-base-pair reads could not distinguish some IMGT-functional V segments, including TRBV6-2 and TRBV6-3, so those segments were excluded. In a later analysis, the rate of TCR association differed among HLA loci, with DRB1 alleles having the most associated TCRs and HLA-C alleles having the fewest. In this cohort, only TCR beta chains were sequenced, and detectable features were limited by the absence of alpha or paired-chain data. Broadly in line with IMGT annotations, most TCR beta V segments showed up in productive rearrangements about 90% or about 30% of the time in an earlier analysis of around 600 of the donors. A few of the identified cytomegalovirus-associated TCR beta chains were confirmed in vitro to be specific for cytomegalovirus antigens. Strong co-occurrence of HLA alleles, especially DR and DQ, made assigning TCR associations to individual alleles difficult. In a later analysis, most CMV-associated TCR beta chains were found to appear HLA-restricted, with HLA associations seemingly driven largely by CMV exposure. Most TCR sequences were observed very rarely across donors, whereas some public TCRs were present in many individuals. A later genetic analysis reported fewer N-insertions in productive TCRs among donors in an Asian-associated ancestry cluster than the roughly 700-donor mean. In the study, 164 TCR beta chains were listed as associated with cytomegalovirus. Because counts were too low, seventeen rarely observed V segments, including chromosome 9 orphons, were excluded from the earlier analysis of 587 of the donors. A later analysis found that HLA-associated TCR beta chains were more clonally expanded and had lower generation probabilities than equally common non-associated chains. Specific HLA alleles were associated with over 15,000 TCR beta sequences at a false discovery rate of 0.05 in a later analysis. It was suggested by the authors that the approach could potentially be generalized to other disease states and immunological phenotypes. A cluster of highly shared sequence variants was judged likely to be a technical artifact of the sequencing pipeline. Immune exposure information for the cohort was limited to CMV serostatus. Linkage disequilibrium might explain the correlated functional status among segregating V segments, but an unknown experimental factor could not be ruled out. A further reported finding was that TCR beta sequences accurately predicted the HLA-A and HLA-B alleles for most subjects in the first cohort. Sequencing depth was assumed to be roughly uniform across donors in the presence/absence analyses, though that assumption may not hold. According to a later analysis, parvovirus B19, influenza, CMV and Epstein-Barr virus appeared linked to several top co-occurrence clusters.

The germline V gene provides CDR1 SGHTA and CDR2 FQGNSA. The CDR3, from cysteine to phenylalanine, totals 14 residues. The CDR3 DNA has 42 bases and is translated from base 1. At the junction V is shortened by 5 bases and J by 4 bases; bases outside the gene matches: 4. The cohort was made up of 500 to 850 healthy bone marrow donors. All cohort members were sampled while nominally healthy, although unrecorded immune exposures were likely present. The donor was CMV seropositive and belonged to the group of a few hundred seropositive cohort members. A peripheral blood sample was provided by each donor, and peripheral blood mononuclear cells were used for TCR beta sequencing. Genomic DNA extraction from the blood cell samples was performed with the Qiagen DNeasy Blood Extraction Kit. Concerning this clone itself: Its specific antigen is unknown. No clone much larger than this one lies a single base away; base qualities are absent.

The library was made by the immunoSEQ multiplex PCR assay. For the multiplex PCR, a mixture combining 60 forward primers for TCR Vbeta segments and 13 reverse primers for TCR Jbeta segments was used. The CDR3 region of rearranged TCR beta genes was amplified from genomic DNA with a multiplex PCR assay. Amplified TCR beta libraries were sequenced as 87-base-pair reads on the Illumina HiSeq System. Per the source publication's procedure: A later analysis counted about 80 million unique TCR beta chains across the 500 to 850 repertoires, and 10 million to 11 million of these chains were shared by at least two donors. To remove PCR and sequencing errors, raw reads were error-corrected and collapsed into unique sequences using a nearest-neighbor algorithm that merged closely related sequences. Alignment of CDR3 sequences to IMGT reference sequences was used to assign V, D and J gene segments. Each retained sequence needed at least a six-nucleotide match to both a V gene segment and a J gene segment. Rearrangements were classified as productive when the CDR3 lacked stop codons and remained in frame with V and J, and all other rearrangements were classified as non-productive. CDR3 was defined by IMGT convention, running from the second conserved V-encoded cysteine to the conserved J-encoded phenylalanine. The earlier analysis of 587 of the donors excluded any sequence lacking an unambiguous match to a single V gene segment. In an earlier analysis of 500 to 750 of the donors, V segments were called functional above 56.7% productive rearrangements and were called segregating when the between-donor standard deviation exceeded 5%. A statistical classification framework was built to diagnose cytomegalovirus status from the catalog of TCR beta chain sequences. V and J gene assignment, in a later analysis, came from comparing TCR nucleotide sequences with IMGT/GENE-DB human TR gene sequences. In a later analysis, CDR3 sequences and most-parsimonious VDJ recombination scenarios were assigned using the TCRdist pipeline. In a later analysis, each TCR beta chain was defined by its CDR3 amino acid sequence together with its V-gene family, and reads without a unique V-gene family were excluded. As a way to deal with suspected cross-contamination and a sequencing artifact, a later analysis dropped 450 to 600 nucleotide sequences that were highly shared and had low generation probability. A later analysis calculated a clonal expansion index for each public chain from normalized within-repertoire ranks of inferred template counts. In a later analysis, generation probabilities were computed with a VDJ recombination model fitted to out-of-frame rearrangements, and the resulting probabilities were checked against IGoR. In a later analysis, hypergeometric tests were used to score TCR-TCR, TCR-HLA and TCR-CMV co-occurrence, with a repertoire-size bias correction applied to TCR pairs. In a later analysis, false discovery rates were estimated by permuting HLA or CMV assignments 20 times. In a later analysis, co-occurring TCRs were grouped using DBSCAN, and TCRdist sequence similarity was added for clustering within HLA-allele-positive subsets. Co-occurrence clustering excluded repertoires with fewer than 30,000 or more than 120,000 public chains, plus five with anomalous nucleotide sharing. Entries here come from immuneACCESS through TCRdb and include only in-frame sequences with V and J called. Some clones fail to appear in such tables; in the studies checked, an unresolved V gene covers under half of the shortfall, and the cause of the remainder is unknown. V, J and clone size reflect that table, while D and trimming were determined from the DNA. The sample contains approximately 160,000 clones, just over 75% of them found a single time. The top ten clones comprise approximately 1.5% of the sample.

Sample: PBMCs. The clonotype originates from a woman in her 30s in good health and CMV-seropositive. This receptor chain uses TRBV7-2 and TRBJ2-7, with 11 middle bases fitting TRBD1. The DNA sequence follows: TGTGCCAGCAGCCCGGACAGGGGGCGATACGAGCAGTACTTC. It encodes CASSPDRGRYEQYF.